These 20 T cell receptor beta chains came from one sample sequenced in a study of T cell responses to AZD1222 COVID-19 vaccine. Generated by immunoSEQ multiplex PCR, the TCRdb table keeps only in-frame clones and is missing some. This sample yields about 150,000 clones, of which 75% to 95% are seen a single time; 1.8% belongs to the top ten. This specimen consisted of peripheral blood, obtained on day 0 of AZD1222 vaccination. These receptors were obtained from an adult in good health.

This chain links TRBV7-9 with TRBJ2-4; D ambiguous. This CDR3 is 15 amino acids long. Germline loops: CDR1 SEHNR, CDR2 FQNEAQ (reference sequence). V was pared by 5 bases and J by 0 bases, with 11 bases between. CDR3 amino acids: CASSRQTLAKNIQYF. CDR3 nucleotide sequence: TGTGCCAGCAGCCGACAAACATTAGCCAAAAACATTCAGTACTTC.

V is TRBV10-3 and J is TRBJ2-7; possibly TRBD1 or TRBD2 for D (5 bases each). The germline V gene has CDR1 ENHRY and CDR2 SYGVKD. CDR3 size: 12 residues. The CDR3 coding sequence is TGTGCAATCCGGGACCCCCCATACGAGCAGTACTTC. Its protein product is CAIRDPPYEQYF.

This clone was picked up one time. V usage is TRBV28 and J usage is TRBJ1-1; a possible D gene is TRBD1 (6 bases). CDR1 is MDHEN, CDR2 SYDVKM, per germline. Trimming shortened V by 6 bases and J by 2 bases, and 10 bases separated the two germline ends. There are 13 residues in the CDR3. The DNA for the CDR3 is TGTGCCAGCAGACCACAGGGAAACACTGAAGCTTTCTTT. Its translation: CASRPQGNTEAFF.

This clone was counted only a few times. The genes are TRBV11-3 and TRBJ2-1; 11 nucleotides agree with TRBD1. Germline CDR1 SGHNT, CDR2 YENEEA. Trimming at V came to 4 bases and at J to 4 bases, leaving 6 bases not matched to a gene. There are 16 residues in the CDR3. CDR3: CASSSRTGGSYNEQFF. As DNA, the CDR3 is TGTGCCAGCAGCTCGAGGACAGGGGGCTCGTACAATGAGCAGTTCTTC.

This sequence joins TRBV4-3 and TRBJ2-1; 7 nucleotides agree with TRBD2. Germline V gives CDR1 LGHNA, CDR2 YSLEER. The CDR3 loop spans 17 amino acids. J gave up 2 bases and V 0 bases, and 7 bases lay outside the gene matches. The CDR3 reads CASSQDPPGGAYNEQFF. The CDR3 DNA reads TGCGCCAGCAGCCAAGATCCCCCTGGGGGGGCCTACAATGAGCAGTTCTTC.

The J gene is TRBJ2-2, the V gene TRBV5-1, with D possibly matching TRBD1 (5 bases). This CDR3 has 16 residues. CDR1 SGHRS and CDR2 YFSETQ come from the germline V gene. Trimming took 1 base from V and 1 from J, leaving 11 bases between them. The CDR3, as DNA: TGCGCCAGCAGCTTGATCGGGCAGGGGAACACCGGGGAGCTGTTTTTT. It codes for CASSLIGQGNTGELFF. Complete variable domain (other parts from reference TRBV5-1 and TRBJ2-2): KAGVTQTPRYLIKTRGQQVTLSCSPISGHRSVSWYQQTPGQGLQFLFEYFSETQRNKGNFPGRFSGRQFSNSRSEMNVSTLELGDSALYLCASSLIGQGNTGELFFGEGSRLTVL.

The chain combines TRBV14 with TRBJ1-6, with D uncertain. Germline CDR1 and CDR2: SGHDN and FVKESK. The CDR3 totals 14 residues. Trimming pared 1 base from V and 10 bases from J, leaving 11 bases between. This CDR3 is CASSQGQPKSPLHF. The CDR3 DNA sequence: TGTGCCAGCAGCCAAGGGCAGCCCAAATCACCCCTCCACTTT.

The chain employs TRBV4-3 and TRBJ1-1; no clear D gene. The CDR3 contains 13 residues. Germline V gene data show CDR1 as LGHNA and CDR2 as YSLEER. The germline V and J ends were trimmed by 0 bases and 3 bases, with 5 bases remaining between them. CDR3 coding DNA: TGCGCCAGCAGCCAAGAGGCGGACACTGAAGCTTTCTTT. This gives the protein CASSQEADTEAFF.

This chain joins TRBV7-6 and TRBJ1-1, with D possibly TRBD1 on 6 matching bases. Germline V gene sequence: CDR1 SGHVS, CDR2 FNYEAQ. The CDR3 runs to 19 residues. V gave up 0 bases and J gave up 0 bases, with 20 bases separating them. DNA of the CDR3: TGTGCCAGCAGCTTAGCGCTCGGGGTTCGACAGGCGGTGAACACTGAAGCTTTCTTT. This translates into CASSLALGVRQAVNTEAFF.

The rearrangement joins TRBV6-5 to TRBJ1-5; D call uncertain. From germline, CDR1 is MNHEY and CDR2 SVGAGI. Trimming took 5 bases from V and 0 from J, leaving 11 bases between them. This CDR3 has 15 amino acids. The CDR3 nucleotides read TGTGCCAGCAGTCCGATAAGTTATAGCAATCAGCCCCAGCATTTT. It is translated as CASSPISYSNQPQHF.

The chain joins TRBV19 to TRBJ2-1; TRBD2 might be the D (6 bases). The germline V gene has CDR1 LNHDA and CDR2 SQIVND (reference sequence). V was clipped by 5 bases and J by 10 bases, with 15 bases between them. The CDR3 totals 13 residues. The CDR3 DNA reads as TGTGCCAGTAGTCCGGGAGTAGGCGGCGAGCAGTTCTTC. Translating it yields CASSPGVGGEQFF.

The CDR3 DNA is TGTGCCAGCAGCTTTCCGGGACTAGCGGGAGGAAGGTTCACCGGGGAGCTGTTTTTT. It codes for CASSFPGLAGGRFTGELFF. The chain combines TRBV5-5 with TRBJ2-2; TRBD2 agrees at 15 bases. Trimming took 2 bases from V and 4 from J; bases not matched to a gene: 9. This CDR3 is built from 19 residues. CDR1 and CDR2 from the germline V gene are SGHKS and YYEKEE (reference sequence).

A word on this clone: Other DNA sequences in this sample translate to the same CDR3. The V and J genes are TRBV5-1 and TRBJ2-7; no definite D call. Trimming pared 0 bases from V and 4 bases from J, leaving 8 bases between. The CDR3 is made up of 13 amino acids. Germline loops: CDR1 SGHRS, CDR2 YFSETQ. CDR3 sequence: CASSLAGTYEQYF. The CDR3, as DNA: TGCGCCAGCAGCTTGGCCGGCACATACGAGCAGTACTTC.

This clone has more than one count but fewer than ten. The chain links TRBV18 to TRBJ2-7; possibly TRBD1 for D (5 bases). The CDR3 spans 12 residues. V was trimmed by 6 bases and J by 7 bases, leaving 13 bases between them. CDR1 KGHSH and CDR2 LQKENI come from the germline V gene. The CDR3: CASSTAIREQYF. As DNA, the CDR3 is TGTGCCAGCTCGACAGCCATCAGGGAGCAGTACTTC.

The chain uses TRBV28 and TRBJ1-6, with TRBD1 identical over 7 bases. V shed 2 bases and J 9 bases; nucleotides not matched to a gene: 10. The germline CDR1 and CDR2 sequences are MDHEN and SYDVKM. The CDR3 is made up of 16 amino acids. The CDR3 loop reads CASSLGPTGLGSPLHF. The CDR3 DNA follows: TGTGCCAGCAGTTTAGGACCGACAGGGCTGGGTTCACCCCTCCACTTT.

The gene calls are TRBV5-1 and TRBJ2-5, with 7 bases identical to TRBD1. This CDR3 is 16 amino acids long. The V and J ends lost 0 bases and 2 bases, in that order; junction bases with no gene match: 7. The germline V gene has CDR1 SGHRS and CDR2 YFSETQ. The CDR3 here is CASSLAGTAIQETQYF. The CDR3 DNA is TGCGCCAGCAGCTTGGCCGGGACAGCCATACAAGAGACCCAGTACTTC. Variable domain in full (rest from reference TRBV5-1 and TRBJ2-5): KAGVTQTPRYLIKTRGQQVTLSCSPISGHRSVSWYQQTPGQGLQFLFEYFSETQRNKGNFPGRFSGRQFSNSRSEMNVSTLELGDSALYLCASSLAGTAIQETQYFGPGTRLLVL.

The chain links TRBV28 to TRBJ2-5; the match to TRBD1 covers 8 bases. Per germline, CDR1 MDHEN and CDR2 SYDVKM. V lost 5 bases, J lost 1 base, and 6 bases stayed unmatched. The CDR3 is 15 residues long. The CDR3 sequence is CASSRTGLGQETQYF. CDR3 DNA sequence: TGTGCCAGCAGTAGGACAGGGCTCGGCCAAGAGACCCAGTACTTC. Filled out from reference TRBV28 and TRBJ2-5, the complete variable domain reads DVKVTQSSRYLVKRTGEKVFLECVQDMDHENMFWYRQDPGLGLRLIYFSYDVKMKEKGDIPEGYSVSREKKERFSLILESASTNQTSMYLCASSRTGLGQETQYFGPGTRLLVL.

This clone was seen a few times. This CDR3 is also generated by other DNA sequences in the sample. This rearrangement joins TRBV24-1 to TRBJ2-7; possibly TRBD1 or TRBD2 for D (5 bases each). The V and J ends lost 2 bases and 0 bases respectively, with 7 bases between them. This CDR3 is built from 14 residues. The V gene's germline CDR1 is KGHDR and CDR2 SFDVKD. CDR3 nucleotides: TGTGCCACCAGTGATTCAGGGAGCTCCTACGAGCAGTACTTC. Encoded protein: CATSDSGSSYEQYF.

Written as DNA, the CDR3 is TGTGCCAGTAGTAGGGACATCTCCTACGAGCAGTACTTC. The encoded protein is CASSRDISYEQYF. The rearrangement joins TRBV19 to TRBJ2-7, with TRBD1 as a possible D gene (6 bases). The V end was cut by 4 bases, the J end by 0 bases, with 7 bases between. The CDR3 has 13 residues. Germline V lookup: CDR1 LNHDA, CDR2 SQIVND (reference sequence).

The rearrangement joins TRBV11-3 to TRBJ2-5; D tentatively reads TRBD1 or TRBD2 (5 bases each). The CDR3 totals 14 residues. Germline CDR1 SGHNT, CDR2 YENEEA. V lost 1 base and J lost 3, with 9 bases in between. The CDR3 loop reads CASSLGLGEETQYF. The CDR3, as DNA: TGTGCCAGCAGCTTAGGGTTGGGGGAAGAGACCCAGTACTTC.